This TCR beta chain was sequenced for a study of blood T cell repertoires in acute mononucleosis (TCRdb year 2020). A note on the overall study: To capture the primary response, acute-phase samples were obtained within 2 weeks of when symptoms began. In acute infection, YVL-BR-specific cells made up a mean of about 2.2% of blood CD8 T cells and GLC-BM-specific cells made up a mean of roughly 1.1%. The mean blood EBV load was 3.8 log10 genome copies per million B cells in acute infection and approximately 2.4 at convalescence.

The CDR3 measures 12 amino acids from cysteine to phenylalanine. The DNA shown is the 36-base CDR3, in frame from base 1. The junction carries 12 bases between V and J, which are trimmed by 4 bases and 8 bases respectively. The germline V gene supplies CDR1 SGDLS and CDR2 YYNGEE. Explained via the paper, the time point label denotes: acute infectious mononucleosis, at clinical presentation within 2 weeks of symptom onset (visit 1). Over primary infection, the study followed CD8 T cell responses to two immunodominant EBV epitopes: BRLF1 109 (YVL-BR) and BMLF1 280 (GLC-BM). A positive serum heterophile antibody test and EBV viral capsid antigen-specific IgM indicated primary EBV infection. As a first step, magnetic positive selection (MACS) was used to enrich total CD8 T cells from the PBMCs. A FACSAria III was used to sort live CD3+ CD8+ tetramer+ cells to over 95% purity. Cells were sorted with a PE-conjugated tetramer loaded with the BRLF1 109-117 peptide. TCR repertoires of EBV epitope-specific CD8 T cells were deep-sequenced directly ex vivo after tetramer sorting, at acute infection and at convalescence. The donors were a few individuals between roughly 18 and 30 years old who had clinical acute infectious mononucleosis and laboratory evidence of primary EBV infection. Heparinized peripheral blood was drawn at clinical presentation with mononucleosis symptoms and again about 6 months later. PBMCs were isolated by Ficoll-Paque density gradient centrifugation.

The paper's findings and limits, for the study overall: The low acute-to-convalescent clonotype overlap might be partly explained by sampling error, because only a fraction of each donor's blood was analyzed. Just 8% to 9.5% of the unique acute clonotypes remained in convalescence, but these persisting clonotypes accounted for most of the response, and new, diverse de novo clonotypes seemingly replaced the other acute clonotypes. In TCR repertoire selection for BRLF1 (YVL-BR), TCRalpha CDR3 motifs took on a dominant role, whereas TCRbeta played only a minimal one. With just three donors in the cohort, the group averages were based on very few individuals.

Total RNA from at least 9,000 sorted tetramer+ CD8 T cells was reverse transcribed into cDNA for TCR profiling. PCR amplification of CDR3 regions used primers annealing to V and J regions and added unique molecular identifiers so that templates could be tracked. The immunoSEQ platform, including its sequencing and error-correction standards, was used to profile TCRalpha and TCRbeta chains. As for how the authors treated the data: Clonal copy numbers were corrected for sequencing and PCR errors, and CDR3s were defined per IMGT conventions. Analysis was restricted to productive rearrangements and performed with immunoSEQ Analyzer versions 2.0 and 3.0, while gene-pairing frequencies underwent further processing in Microsoft Excel. Circos plots were used to visualize V-J pairings, and MEME together with a custom motifSearch program was used to find CDR3 motifs. The OLGA algorithm was used to calculate the probability of generation of TCR sequences. A clonotype seen at both visits was called persistent, a clonotype seen only at the acute visit was called nonpersistent, and a clonotype seen only at convalescence was called de novo. Any amino acid clonotype used by more than one donor was defined as a public TCR. Sourced from immuneACCESS, this table was stored by TCRdb with only in-frame sequences that have V and J called. A share of the clones is absent; for the studies checked, an unresolved V gene accounts for under half, and the remainder has no known explanation. V, J and clone size are those of that table, while D and trimming were read from the DNA. The sample contains 6,000 to 9,000 clones, approximately 26% of them found a single time. The top ten clonotypes cover under 35% of the sample.

As concerns this clone: There are no base qualities to consult, and no much larger clone falls within one base.

The chain is assembled from TRBV9 and TRBJ1-2; the D gene cannot be resolved reliably. The TCR originated in a woman aged 18-29 years with infectious mononucleosis caused by EBV. Here the sequenced sample was EBV YVL epitope tetramer+ CD8+ T cells sorted from PBMCs, taken during acute infectious mononucleosis. The cell subset or site label on this specimen signifies: CD8 T cells binding a tetramer with EBV BRLF1 109-117 peptide (YVL-BR). The CDR3 corresponds to CASSLEGGGYTF. In nucleotide form, the sequence is TGTGCCAGCAGCTTAGAGGGCGGAGGCTACACCTTC.